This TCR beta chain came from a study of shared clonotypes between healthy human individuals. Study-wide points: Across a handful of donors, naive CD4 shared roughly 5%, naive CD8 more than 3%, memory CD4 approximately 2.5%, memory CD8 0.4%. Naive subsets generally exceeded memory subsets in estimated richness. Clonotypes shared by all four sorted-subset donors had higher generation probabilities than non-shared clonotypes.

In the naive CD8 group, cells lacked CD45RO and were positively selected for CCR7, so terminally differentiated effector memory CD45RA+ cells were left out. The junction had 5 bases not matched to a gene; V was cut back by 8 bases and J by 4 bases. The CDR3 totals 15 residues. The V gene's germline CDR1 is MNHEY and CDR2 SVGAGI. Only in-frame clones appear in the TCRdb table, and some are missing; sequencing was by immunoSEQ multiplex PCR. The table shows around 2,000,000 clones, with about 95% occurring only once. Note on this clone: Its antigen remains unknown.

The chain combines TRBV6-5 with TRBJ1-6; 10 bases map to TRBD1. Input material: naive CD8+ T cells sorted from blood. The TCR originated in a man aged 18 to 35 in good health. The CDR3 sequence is CASQDRGPYNSPLHF. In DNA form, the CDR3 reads TGTGCCAGCCAAGACAGGGGGCCTTATAATTCACCCCTCCACTTT.